Listed below are T cell receptor beta chains from one sample, sequenced in a study of CD8 T cell repertoires and HIV-1 epitope variants. These TCRs are of unknown antigen specificity. Assay: immunoSEQ multiplex PCR; the TCRdb copy retains only in-frame clones and omits some. The sample shows under 2,500 clones, around 70% of them seen only once. The sequenced sample consisted of cultured CD8+ T cells derived from PBMCs. These receptors were collected from a male donor with HIV. The CDR3 runs from the conserved cysteine through the conserved F or W. The D gene is left open where the match is weak. Only part of the rows carry a size: once, few, many, or a class if the clone is expanded.

d_gene,v_gene,j_gene,abundance,CDR3aa,CDR3nt
TRBD2,TRBV9,TRBJ2-7,NA,CASSGGGGADEQYF,TGTGCCAGCAGTGGTGGCGGGGGGGCTGACGAGCAGTACTTC
NA,TRBV28,TRBJ2-2,NA,CASSYYTGELFF,TGTGCCAGCAGCTATTACACCGGGGAGCTGTTTTTT
NA,TRBV10-2,TRBJ1-1,NA,CASSPTGETGQAFF,TGCGCCAGCAGTCCCACGGGGGAAACAGGACAAGCTTTCTTT
NA,TRBV5-6,TRBJ2-7,large,CASSDSTVTYEQYF,TGTGCCAGCAGCGACTCGACAGTTACCTACGAGCAGTACTTC
TRBD1,TRBV15,TRBJ1-2,NA,CATSSPGQAGGYTF,TGTGCCACCAGCAGCCCGGGACAGGCCGGGGGCTACACCTTC
TRBD2,TRBV2,TRBJ2-3,NA,CASSEASGGADTQYF,TGTGCCAGCAGTGAAGCGAGCGGGGGAGCAGATACGCAGTATTTT
NA,TRBV6-5,TRBJ1-2,NA,CASSYLGADGYTF,TGTGCCAGCAGTTATTTGGGGGCCGATGGCTACACCTTC
TRBD1,TRBV28,TRBJ2-3,NA,CASRWTGGNTDTQYF,TGTGCCAGCAGATGGACAGGGGGCAACACAGATACGCAGTATTTT
NA,TRBV5-4,TRBJ1-6,NA,CASSFREGNSPLHF,TGTGCCAGCAGTTTCAGGGAGGGGAATTCACCCCTCCACTTT
NA,TRBV1,TRBJ2-7,once,CTSSHSLRYEQYF,TGCACCAGCAGCCATTCTCTGCGGTACGAGCAGTACTTC
NA,TRBV6-1,TRBJ2-5,NA,CASSSTGETQYF,TGTGCCAGCAGTTCGACTGGAGAGACCCAGTACTTC
TRBD1,TRBV7-2,TRBJ2-3,NA,CASSPGQGNTDTQYF,TGTGCCAGCAGCCCAGGACAGGGCAACACAGATACGCAGTATTTT
NA,TRBV9,TRBJ2-3,NA,CASTLINPGAYF,TGTGCCAGCACCCTAATTAACCCAGGGGCGTATTTT
TRBD2,TRBV4-1,TRBJ2-1,once,CASSQDQREGYNEQFF,TGCGCCAGCAGCCAAGATCAACGGGAGGGTTACAATGAGCAGTTCTTC
TRBD1,TRBV11-2,TRBJ2-7,once,CASSSGQGVYEQYF,TGTGCCAGCAGCTCGGGACAGGGGGTCTACGAGCAGTACTTC
TRBD1,TRBV29-1,TRBJ1-6,NA,CSVRTGCFSCSYNSPLHF,TGCAGCGTACGGACAGGGTGCTTTTCATGCTCCTATAATTCACCCCTCCACTTT
NA,TRBV30,TRBJ2-7,NA,CAWSGEGAYEQYF,TGTGCCTGGAGTGGCGAGGGGGCCTACGAGCAGTACTTC
TRBD2,TRBV28,TRBJ2-1,NA,CASSLGGRNYNEQFF,TGTGCCAGCAGTTTAGGCGGGAGGAATTACAATGAGCAGTTCTTC
TRBD1,TRBV28,TRBJ2-5,once,CASRPTGKRQETQYF,TGTGCCAGCAGACCGACAGGGAAGCGCCAAGAGACCCAGTACTTC
NA,TRBV28,TRBJ1-5,NA,CASSPSSSNQPQHF,TGTGCCAGCAGTCCCTCGAGTAGCAATCAGCCCCAGCATTTT
NA,TRBV7-8,TRBJ2-1,NA,CASSPGLASYNEQFF,TGTGCCAGCAGCCCTGGGTTGGCCTCCTACAATGAGCAGTTCTTC
NA,TRBV4-3,TRBJ2-4,NA,CASSQGVSDIQYF,TGCGCCAGCAGCCAAGGGGTGTCGGACATTCAGTACTTC
NA,TRBV14,TRBJ1-2,NA,CASSHGTSYGYTF,TGTGCCAGCAGCCATGGCACCAGCTATGGCTACACCTTC
TRBD2,TRBV7-8,TRBJ2-3,NA,CASSRGGTSTDTQYF,TGTGCCAGCAGCCGCGGGGGGACTAGCACAGATACGCAGTATTTT
NA,TRBV29-1,TRBJ2-1,NA,CSVEPDPGNEQFF,TGCAGCGTTGAACCGGACCCTGGCAATGAGCAGTTCTTC
NA,TRBV27,TRBJ1-4,few,CASSPLAAGSNEKLFF,TGTGCCAGCAGTCCCCTAGCGGCAGGGTCTAATGAAAAACTGTTTTTT
NA,TRBV9,TRBJ1-5,NA,CASSAGVTNQPQHF,TGTGCCAGCAGCGCCGGGGTCACCAATCAGCCCCAGCATTTT